This T cell receptor (beta chain) was documented in a study of T cells in Graves' hyperthyroidism and ophthalmopathy (dated by TCRdb to between 2017 and 2020). As for the study more broadly: Peripheral blood was sampled at the time of initial diagnosis, prior to any treatment. A discovery cohort of roughly 96 patients, about 40 with Graves' ophthalmopathy and approximately 57 with stable Graves' hyperthyroidism, was used to find distinguishing TCR V-J signatures. The paper reports TCR Vbeta CDR3 sequencing of some 140 peripheral blood samples: 43 ophthalmopathy, roughly 80 hyperthyroidism and roughly 17 progressor patients. The study also compared thyroid tissue and blood T-cell repertoires from several Graves' hyperthyroidism patients. For training and testing, the 100 or so patients in the discovery cohort were randomly divided in a 7:3 ratio. Prospective prediction of ophthalmopathy was tested in an independent validation cohort consisting of 18 to 20 hyperthyroidism patients and around 16 patients who later progressed to ophthalmopathy. After sampling, hyperthyroidism patients received methimazole starting at 30 mg daily, and ophthalmopathy patients received high-dose intravenous methylprednisolone. Here is what the overall study found, with its caveats: Blood samples also contained most of the expanded thyroid clonotypes (frequency above 0.001), which suggests that blood repertoires may reflect thyroid immune responses. In cross-validation, a model built on a 13 V-J signature told ophthalmopathy apart from stable hyperthyroidism with approximately 90% sensitivity and about 81% specificity, and in testing the same model reached 80%/75%. No statistical method was used to fix the sample size in advance, and group allocation was not hidden from the investigators. In validation, the model predicted progression to ophthalmopathy with around 71% sensitivity and approximately 78% specificity, a median of 6.5 months before onset.

Ophthalmopathy patients had moderately to severely active disease, with a Clinical Activity Score of 3 or more, a NOSPECS grade of 4 or more, and a disease duration of less than 3 months. Any patient with an uncontrolled infection, another autoimmune disease, pregnancy or lactation was excluded. Diagnoses were based on clinical symptoms, serum thyroxine and TRAb, thyroid ultrasound and orbital computed tomography. PBMCs were separated from under 12 ml of fresh peripheral blood using Ficoll-Paque density gradient centrifugation. Trizol reagent was used to extract total RNA, and RNA quality was then checked on an Agilent 2100 Bioanalyzer. Amplification of TCR beta CDR3 regions was carried out from RNA transcripts. A first-round RT-PCR of the TCR CDR3 used the HTBI primer set with the Qiagen OneStep RT-PCR kit. A second multiplex PCR round built the libraries, followed by size selection and purification. Sequencing of the libraries was done on an Illumina HiSeq2000 using paired-end 100 bp reads. The paper's processing steps were these. SOAPnuke was used to process the raw data, removing reads that contained adapters or uncalled bases, had a mean Phred below 15, or lacked an exact match to the constant primer or identifier. High-quality paired reads were merged using COPE v1.2.5, and each unique nucleotide sequence was defined as a clonotype. MiTCR v1.1 was used to align the clonotypes against IMGT TRBV, TRBD and TRBJ reference segments. Analysis was restricted to V-J combinations with a frequency above 0.0001, which covered roughly 99% of repertoires. A TCS score was defined as the ratio between F50 (clonal expansion) and ExV (chaos), using BLOSUM62-based TCRdist between CDR3 peptides within each V-J. Welch's t-statistics and random forest reduced 514 V-J features to 10 to 15, which were used in a naive Bayes classifier (R e1071). The raw public data were reprocessed by TCRdb itself: fastp quality trimming at Q25, MiXCR clonotype calling, in-frame beta chains only. Rows with a matching CDR3 protein are joined into one entry that keeps the most common DNA and genes. These V and J calls derive from TCRdb rather than the authors' analysis. The sample yields some 300,000 distinct CDR3 sequences; 15% to 20% were counted once. Approximately 35% of the sample is taken by the ten largest.

Many counts were recorded for this clonotype. Its target antigen remains unknown. One base away there is no much larger clone; base qualities are not given. CDR1 MDHEN and CDR2 SYDVKM were looked up in the germline V gene. Taken from cysteine to phenylalanine, the CDR3 has 15 residues. The only DNA kept is the CDR3, 45 bases in frame from the first base. From V the trimming removes 6 bases and from J it removes 7 bases, while the gene matches leave 11 bases of the junction unaccounted for. The V and J genes are TRBV28 and TRBJ2-4; TRBD2 agrees with 8 junctional bases. This TCR derives from a man aged 45-60 years with Graves' ophthalmopathy. The sample was blood. The CDR3 reads CASSPLDGRGNIQYF. Read as DNA, the sequence is TGTGCCAGCAGCCCCCTCGACGGGAGGGGGAACATTCAGTACTTC.